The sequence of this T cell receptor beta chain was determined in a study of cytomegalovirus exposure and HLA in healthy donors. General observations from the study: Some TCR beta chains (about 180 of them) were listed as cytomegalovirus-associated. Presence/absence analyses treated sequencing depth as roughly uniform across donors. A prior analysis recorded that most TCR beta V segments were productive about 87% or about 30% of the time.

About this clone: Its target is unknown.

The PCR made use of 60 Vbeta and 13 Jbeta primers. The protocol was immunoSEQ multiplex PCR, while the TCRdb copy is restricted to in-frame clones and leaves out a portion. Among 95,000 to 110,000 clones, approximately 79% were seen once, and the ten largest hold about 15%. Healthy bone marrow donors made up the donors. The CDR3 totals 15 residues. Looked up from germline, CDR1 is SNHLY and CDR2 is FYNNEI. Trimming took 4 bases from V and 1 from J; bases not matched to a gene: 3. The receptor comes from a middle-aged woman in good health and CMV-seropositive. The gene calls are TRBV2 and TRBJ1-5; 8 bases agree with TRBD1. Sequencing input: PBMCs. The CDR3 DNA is TGTGCCAGCAGTGGTACAGGGGGAAGCAATCAGCCCCAGCATTTT. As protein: CASSGTGGSNQPQHF.